This record looks at one T cell receptor (beta chain) sequence and its context. Separate cDNA molecules each had unique molecular identifiers attached to them. Using its own MiXCR run on the 5' RACE reads, TCRdb lists one record per CDR3 protein. Of tens of thousands of distinct CDR3 sequences listed, 9.5% to 12% are singletons. The sample is drawn from a study of early T cells in non-severe SARS-CoV-2 infection. Per germline, CDR1 KGHDR and CDR2 SFDVKD. This CDR3 is 13 amino acids long. The V end lost 5 bases, the J end lost 0 bases, and 7 bases lay between the germline ends. J is TRBJ2-7 and V is TRBV24-1; D is unclear. This sequence was found in an adult who was a healthcare worker with PCR-confirmed SARS-CoV-2 infection or an uninfected control (not recorded which). Source: whole blood, taken at baseline. In DNA form, the CDR3 reads TGTGCCACCAGTGGCGGCTCCTCCTACGAGCAGTACTTC. The encoded protein is CATSGGSSYEQYF.